This T cell receptor (beta chain) was captured by sequencing in a study of blood T cell repertoires in COVID-19. Repertoires were generated with immunoSEQ multiplex PCR, while TCRdb's copy carries only in-frame clones and drops some. This table has under 250,000 clones, almost 85% appearing once. Trimming left V 5 bases short and J 2 bases short, with 16 bases between. Germline CDR1 is SGHTA and CDR2 is FQGNSA. The length of the CDR3 is 16 residues. This chain connects TRBV7-2 to TRBJ1-3, with a weak D call TRBD1 (5 bases). Sequencing was performed on PBMCs or T cells enriched from blood (not recorded which). The receptor comes from a woman in her 50s with acute COVID-19. The CDR3 here is CASSLHPEGTGNTIYF. Here the CDR3 DNA reads TGTGCCAGCAGCCTTCACCCGGAGGGGACTGGAAACACCATATATTTT. Filled out from reference TRBV7-2 and TRBJ1-3, the complete variable domain reads GAGVSQSPSNKVTEKGKDVELRCDPISGHTALYWYRQSLGQGLEFLIYFQGNSAPDKSGLPSDRFSAERTGGSVSTLTIQRTQQEDSAVYLCASSLHPEGTGNTIYFGEGSWLTVV.